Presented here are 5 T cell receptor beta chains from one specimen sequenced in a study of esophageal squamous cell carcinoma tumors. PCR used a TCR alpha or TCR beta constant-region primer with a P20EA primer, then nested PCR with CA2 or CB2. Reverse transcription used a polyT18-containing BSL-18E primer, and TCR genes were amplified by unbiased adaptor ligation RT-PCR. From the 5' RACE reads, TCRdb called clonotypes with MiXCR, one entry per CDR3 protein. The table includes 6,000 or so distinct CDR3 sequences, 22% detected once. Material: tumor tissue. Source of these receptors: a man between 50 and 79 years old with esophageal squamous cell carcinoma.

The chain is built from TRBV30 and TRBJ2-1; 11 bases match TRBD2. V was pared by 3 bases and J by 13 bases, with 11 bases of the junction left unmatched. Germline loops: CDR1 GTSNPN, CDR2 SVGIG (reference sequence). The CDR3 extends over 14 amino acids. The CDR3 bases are TGTGCCTGGAGCCCCGATAGCGGGAGGGCCGTCCAGTTCTTC. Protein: CAWSPDSGRAVQFF.

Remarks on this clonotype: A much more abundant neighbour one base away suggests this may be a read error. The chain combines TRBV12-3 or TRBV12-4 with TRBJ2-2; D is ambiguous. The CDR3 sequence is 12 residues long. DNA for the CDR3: TGTGCCAACAGTTTTTCCACCGGGGAGCTGTTTTTT. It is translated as CANSFSTGELFF.

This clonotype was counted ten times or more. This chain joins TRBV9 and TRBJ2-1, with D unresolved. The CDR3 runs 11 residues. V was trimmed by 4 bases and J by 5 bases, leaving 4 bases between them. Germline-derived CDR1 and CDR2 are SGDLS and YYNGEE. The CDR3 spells CASSLNNEQFF. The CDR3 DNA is TGTGCCAGCAGCTTAAACAATGAGCAGTTCTTC.

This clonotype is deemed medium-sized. CDR3 region: CASSQDMPSTGGTQYF. The CDR3 region has the DNA TGTGCCAGCAGCCAAGATATGCCCTCCACGGGGGGTACGCAGTATTTT. This chain joins TRBV4-2 and TRBJ2-3; the match to TRBD2 covers 7 bases. The germline V gene has CDR1 LGHNA and CDR2 YNFKEQ. Trimming removed 0 bases from V and 8 bases from J; junction bases left unmatched: 11. The CDR3 spans 16 residues.

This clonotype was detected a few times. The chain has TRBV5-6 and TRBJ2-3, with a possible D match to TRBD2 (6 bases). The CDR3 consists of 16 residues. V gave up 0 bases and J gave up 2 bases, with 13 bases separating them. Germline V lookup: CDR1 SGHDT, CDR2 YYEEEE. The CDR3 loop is CASSLAISGYTDTQYF. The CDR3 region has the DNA TGTGCCAGCAGCTTGGCCATCAGCGGGTACACAGATACGCAGTATTTT.